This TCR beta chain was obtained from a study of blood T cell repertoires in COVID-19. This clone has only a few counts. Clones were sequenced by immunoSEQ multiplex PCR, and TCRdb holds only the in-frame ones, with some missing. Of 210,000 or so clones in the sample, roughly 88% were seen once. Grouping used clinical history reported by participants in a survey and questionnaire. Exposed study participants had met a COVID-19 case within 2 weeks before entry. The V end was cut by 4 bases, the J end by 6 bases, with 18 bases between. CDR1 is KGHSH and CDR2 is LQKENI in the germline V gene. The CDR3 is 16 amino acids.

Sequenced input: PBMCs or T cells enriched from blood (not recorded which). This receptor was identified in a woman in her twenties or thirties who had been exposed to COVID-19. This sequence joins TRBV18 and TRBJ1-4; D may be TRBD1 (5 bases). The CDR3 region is CASSQAGGASDEKLFF. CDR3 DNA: TGTGCCAGCTCACAGGCAGGCGGGGCTAGTGATGAAAAACTGTTTTTT.